The 8 T cell receptor beta chains below were found in one sample sequenced in a study of blood T cell repertoires in COVID-19. Profiling relied on immunoSEQ multiplex PCR, and the TCRdb table lists in-frame clones only, not all of them. The profile covers some 130,000 clones, with 79% appearing a single time and under 5% taken by the ten largest. Sequenced input: peripheral blood. These receptors all stem from a woman of 80 years or more with acute or convalescent COVID-19.

V and J are TRBV7-3 and TRBJ2-1; D unclear. The CDR3 loop spans 13 amino acids. The ends were cut back, 2 bases at V and 6 bases at J, with 8 bases in the middle. In germline, CDR1 is SGHTA, CDR2 FQGTGA. The CDR3 sequence: CASSLARSNEQFF. For the CDR3, the DNA is TGTGCCAGCAGCTTAGCGAGATCCAATGAGCAGTTCTTC.

The rearrangement uses TRBV6-2 or TRBV6-3 and TRBJ2-6, with 7 nucleotides matching TRBD2. Per the germline V gene, CDR1 is MNHEY and CDR2 is SVGEGT. This CDR3 is 17 amino acids long. Trimming cost V 1 base and J 0 bases; bases outside gene matches: 3. The CDR3 reads CASSYLAGDSGANVLTF. As DNA, the CDR3 is TGTGCCAGCAGTTACTTGGCGGGGGACTCTGGGGCCAACGTCCTGACTTTC.

The CDR3 reads CASSVGRAPTNEKLFF. The DNA of the CDR3 is TGTGCCAGCAGTGTTGGCAGGGCCCCAACTAATGAAAAACTGTTTTTT. V usage is TRBV25-1 and J usage is TRBJ1-4; D is possibly TRBD1 (5 bases). This CDR3 has 16 residues. Trimming removed 4 bases from V and 0 bases from J, with 12 bases in between. Per the germline V gene, CDR1 is MGHDK and CDR2 is SYGVNS.

V gene TRBV12-3 or TRBV12-4 combines with J gene TRBJ1-1; D unclear. Trimming cost V 5 bases and J 0 bases, with 7 bases left between them. The CDR3 loop spans 13 amino acids. The CDR3 region has the DNA TGTGCCAGCAGTGTCTTTATGAACACTGAAGCTTTCTTT. Its protein is CASSVFMNTEAFF.

The V call is TRBV18, the J call TRBJ2-7, with a tentative D call TRBD2 (6 bases). V shed 0 bases and J shed 3 bases, with 6 bases lying between them. CDR1 and CDR2 (germline): KGHSH, LQKENI. This CDR3 comprises 13 residues. Here the CDR3 reads CASSPPGLYEQYF. The CDR3 DNA reads TGTGCCAGCTCACCACCGGGACTCTACGAGCAGTACTTC.

The rearrangement joins TRBV10-3 to TRBJ2-1; 8 bases match TRBD2. V was clipped by 7 bases and J by 7 bases; unmatched bases: 15. The germline gives CDR1 ENHRY, CDR2 SYGVKD. This CDR3 spans 16 amino acids. The CDR3 loop reads CAITPDVLAEMNEQFF. CDR3 sequence (DNA): TGTGCCATCACCCCCGATGTACTAGCGGAGATGAATGAGCAGTTCTTC.

The gene calls are TRBV4-1 and TRBJ2-1; 8 nucleotides agree with TRBD2. The CDR3 has 14 amino acids. The J segment lost 5 bases and the V segment lost 5 bases, leaving 5 bases of the junction unmatched. The germline gives CDR1 MGHRA, CDR2 YSYEKL. DNA of the CDR3: TGCGCCAGCAGCAGCCCAGCGGGGGACAATGAGCAGTTCTTC. Translating gives CASSSPAGDNEQFF.

This clone appeared a single time. The V call is TRBV5-6, the J call TRBJ2-7; no firm D call. Germline V gene lookup returns CDR1 SGHDT and CDR2 YYEEEE. There are 14 residues in the CDR3. The V and J ends lost 0 bases and 5 bases respectively, with 12 bases between them. CDR3 DNA sequence: TGTGCCAGCAGCTTGGACGGTTTTCTCCACGAGCAGTACTTC. It encodes CASSLDGFLHEQYF.